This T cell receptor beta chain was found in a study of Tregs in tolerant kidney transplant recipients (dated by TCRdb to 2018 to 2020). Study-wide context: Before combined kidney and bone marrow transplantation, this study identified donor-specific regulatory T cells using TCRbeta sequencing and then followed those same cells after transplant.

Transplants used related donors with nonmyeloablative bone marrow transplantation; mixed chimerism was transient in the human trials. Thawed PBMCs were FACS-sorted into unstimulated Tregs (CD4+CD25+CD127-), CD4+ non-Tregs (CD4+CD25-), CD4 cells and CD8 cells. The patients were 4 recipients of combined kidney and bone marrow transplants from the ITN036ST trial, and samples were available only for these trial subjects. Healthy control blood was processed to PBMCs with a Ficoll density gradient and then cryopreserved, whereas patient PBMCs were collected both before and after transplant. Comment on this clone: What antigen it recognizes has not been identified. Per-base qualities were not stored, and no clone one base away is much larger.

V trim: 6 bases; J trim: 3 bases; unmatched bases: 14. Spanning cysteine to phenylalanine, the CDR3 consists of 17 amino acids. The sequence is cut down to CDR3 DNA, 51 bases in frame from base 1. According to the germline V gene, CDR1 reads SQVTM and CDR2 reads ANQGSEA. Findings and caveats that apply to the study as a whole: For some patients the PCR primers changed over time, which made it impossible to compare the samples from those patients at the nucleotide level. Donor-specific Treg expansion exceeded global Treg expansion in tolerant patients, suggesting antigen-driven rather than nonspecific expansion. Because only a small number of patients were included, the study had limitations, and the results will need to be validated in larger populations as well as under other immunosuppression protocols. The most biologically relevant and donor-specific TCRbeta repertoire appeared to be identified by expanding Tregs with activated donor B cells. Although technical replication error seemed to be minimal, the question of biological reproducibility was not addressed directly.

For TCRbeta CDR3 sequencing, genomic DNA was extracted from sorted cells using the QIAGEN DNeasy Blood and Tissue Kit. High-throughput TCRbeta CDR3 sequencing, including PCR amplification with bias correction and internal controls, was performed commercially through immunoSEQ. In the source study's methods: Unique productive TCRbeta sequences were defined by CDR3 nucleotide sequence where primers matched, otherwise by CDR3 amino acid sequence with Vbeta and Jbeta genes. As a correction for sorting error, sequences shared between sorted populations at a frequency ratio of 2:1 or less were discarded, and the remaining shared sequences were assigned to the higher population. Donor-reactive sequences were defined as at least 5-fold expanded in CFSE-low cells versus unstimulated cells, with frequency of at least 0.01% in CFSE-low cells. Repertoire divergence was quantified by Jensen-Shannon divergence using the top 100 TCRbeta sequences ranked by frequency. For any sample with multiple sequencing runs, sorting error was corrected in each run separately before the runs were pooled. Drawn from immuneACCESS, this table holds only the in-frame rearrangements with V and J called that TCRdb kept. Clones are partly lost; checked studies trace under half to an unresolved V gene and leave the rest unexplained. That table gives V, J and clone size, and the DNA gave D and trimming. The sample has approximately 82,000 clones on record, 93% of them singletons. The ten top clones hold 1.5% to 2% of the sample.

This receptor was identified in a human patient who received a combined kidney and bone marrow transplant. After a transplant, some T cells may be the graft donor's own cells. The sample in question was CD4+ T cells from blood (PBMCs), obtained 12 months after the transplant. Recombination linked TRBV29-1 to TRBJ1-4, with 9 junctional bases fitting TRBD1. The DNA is TGCAGCGTCCGGGACAGGGAATTCGTAAGGGCTAATGAAAAACTGTTTTTT. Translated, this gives CSVRDREFVRANEKLFF.